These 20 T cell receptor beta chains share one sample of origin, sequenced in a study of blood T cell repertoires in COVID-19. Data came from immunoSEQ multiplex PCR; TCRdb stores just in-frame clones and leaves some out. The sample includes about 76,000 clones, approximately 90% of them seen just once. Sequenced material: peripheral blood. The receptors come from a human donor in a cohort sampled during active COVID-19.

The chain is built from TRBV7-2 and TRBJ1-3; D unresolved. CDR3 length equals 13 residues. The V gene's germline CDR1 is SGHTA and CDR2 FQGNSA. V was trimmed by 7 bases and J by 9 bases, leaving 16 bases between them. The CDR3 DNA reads TGTGCCAGCACCTTCCAGCGGGGTAGCACCATATATTTT. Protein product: CASTFQRGSTIYF.

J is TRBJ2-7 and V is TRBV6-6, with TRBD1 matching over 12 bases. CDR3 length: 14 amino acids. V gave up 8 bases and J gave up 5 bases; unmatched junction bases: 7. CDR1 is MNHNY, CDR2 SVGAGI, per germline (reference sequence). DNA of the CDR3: TGTGCCAGCGTGGGGACAGGGGGCAGAAACGAGCAGTACTTC. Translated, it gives CASVGTGGRNEQYF.

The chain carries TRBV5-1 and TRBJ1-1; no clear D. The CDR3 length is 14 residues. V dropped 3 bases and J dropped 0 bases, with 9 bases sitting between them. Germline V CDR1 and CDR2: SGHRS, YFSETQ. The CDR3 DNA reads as TGCGCCAGCAGCTCGACCCGGGTGAACACTGAAGCTTTCTTT. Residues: CASSSTRVNTEAFF.

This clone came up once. Here the CDR3 DNA reads TGTGCCAGCAGCCCCGGGACAGGGAACTATGGCTACACCTTC. Amino acids: CASSPGTGNYGYTF. The chain has TRBV2 and TRBJ1-2; the match to TRBD1 covers 9 bases. The CDR3 spans 14 residues. Trimming at V came to 6 bases and at J to 2 bases, leaving 4 bases not matched to a gene. Germline lookup yields CDR1 SNHLY and CDR2 FYNNEI.

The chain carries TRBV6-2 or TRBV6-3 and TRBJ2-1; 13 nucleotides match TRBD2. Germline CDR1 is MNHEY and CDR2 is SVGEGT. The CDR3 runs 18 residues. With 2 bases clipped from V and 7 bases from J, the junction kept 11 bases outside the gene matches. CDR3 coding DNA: TGTGCCAGCAGTTACCTAAAAACTAGCGGGGGGGCTGTAAATGAGCAGTTCTTC. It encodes CASSYLKTSGGAVNEQFF.

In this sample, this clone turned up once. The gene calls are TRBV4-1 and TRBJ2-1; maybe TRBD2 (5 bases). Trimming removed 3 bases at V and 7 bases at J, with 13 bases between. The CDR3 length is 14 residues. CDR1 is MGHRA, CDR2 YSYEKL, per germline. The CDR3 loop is CASSHGLNPNEQFF. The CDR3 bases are TGCGCCAGCAGCCACGGACTCAATCCTAATGAGCAGTTCTTC.

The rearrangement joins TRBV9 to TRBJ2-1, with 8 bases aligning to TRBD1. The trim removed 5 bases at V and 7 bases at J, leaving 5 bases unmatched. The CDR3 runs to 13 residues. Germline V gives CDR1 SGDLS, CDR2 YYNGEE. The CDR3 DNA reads TGTGCCAGCAGGCCGGACAGGGCAAATGAGCAGTTCTTC. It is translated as CASRPDRANEQFF.

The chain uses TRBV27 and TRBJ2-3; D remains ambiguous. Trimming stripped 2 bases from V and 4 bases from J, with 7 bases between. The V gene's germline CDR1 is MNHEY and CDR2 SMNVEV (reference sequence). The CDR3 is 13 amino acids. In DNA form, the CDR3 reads TGTGCCAGCAGTTTACAGCAGGCAGATACGCAGTATTTT. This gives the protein CASSLQQADTQYF.

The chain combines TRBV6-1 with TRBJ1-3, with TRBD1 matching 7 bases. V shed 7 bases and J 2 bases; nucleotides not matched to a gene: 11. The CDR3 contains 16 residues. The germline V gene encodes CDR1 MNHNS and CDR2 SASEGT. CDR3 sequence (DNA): TGTGCCAGCACTGAGCTGGTAGGGGGCCCTGGAAACACCATATATTTT. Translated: CASTELVGGPGNTIYF.

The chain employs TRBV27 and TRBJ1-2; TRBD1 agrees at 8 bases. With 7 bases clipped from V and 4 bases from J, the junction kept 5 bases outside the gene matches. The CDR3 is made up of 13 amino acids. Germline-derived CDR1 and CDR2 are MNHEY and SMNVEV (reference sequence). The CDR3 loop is CASTGQGLYGYTF. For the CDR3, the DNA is TGTGCCAGCACTGGACAGGGTCTCTATGGCTACACCTTC.

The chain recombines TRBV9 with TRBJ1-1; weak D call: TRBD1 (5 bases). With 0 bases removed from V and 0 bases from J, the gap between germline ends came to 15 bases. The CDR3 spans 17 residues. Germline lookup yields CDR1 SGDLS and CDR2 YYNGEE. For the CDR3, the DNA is TGTGCCAGCAGCGTAGACAGGATCTCCCCTATGAACACTGAAGCTTTCTTT. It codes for CASSVDRISPMNTEAFF.

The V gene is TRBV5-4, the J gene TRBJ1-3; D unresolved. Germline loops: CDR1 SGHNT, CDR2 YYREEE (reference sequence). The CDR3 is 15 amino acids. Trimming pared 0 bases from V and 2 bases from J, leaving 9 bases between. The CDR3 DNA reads TGTGCCAGCAGCTTGGGAGGGTCTCCTGGAAACACCATATATTTT. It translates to CASSLGGSPGNTIYF.

The CDR3 DNA reads as TGTGCCAGCTCACCCACAGTGAACACTGAAGCTTTCTTT. Protein product: CASSPTVNTEAFF. The V gene is TRBV18, the J gene TRBJ1-1; D call uncertain. The V end lost 3 bases, the J end lost 0 bases, and 5 bases lay between the germline ends. The germline CDR1 and CDR2 sequences are KGHSH and LQKENI. The CDR3 totals 13 residues.

Written as DNA, the CDR3 is TGTGCCAGCAGTTACTCGAGGGCCCCTACACAAACTGAAGCTTTCTTT. It specifies CASSYSRAPTQTEAFF. The chain recombines TRBV6-5 with TRBJ1-1; D is unresolved. CDR1 MNHEY and CDR2 SVGAGI come from the germline V gene. V lost 0 bases to trimming and J lost 5 bases, with 16 bases between them. This CDR3 is 16 amino acids long.

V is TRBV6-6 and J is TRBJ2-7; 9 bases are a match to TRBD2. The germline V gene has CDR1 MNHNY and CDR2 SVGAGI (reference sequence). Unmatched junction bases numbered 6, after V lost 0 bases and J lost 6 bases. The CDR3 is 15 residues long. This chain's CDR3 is CASSYSGLAVGEQYF. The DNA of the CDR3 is TGTGCCAGCAGTTACTCGGGACTAGCAGTTGGCGAGCAGTACTTC.

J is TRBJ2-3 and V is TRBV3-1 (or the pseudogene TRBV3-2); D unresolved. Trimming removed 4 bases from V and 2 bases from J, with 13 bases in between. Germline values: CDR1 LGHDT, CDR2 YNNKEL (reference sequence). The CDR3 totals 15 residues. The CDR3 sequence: CASSPPRVLTDTQYF. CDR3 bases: TGTGCCAGCAGCCCCCCCCGGGTCCTCACAGATACGCAGTATTTT.

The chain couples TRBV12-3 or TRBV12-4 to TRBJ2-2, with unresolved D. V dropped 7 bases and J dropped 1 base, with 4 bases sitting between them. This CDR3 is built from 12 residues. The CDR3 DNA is TGTGCCAGCAAACAGAACACCGGGGAGCTGTTTTTT. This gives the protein CASKQNTGELFF.

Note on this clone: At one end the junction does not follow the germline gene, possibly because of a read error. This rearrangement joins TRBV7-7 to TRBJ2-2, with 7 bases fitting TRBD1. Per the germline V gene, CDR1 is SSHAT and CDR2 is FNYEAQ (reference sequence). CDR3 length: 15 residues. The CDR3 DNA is TGTGCTAGCAGCTTATCGAGACAGGGAACCGGGGAGCTGTTTTTT. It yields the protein CASSLSRQGTGELFF.

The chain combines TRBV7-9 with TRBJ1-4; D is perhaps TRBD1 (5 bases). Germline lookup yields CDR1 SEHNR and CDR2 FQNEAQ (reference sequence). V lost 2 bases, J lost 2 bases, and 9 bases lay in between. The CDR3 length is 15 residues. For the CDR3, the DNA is TGTGCCAGCAGCTTACAGGGTGCGACTAATGAAAAACTGTTTTTT. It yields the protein CASSLQGATNEKLFF.

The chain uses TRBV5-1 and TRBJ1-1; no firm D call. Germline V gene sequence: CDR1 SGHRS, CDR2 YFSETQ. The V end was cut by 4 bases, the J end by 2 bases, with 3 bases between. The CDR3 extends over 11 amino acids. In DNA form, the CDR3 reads TGCGCCAGCAGCCATAACACTGAAGCTTTCTTT. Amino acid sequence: CASSHNTEAFF. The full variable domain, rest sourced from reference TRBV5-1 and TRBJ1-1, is KAGVTQTPRYLIKTRGQQVTLSCSPISGHRSVSWYQQTPGQGLQFLFEYFSETQRNKGNFPGRFSGRQFSNSRSEMNVSTLELGDSALYLCASSHNTEAFFGQGTRLTVV.